These 3 T cell receptor beta chains originate from one sample sequenced in a study of T cell repertoires in cytomegalovirus infection. TCRdb independently ran MiXCR on the reads; one entry per CDR3 protein. The sample shows about 680,000 distinct CDR3 sequences, approximately 25% of them seen only once. Input material: CD8+ T cells from PBMCs. These receptors originate from a human donor in good health (CMV status not recorded). Some clones in this sample may be carry-over from other donors' samples.

There are a few counts of this clonotype. This rearrangement joins TRBV4-2 to TRBJ2-2; the D gene is possibly TRBD1 (6 bases). The CDR3 has 15 residues. The germline V gene has CDR1 LGHNA and CDR2 YNFKEQ. V lost 3 bases and J 5 bases, leaving 13 bases between the germline ends. The CDR3 DNA is TGTGCCAGCAGCCAGCTATTCGGGACAACCGGGGAGCTGTTTTTT. Encoded protein: CASSQLFGTTGELFF.

Concerning this clonotype: A read error may explain this, as a much larger clone is one base away. The chain couples TRBV28 to TRBJ1-1; 7 bases are a match to TRBD1. CDR3 size: 15 residues. The germline gives CDR1 MDHEN, CDR2 SYDVKM. The DNA of the CDR3 is TGTGTCAGCAGTCCGCGACAGGGCCGGAACACTGAAGCTTTCTTT. This gives the protein CVSSPRQGRNTEAFF. Full variable domain (missing parts from reference TRBV28 and TRBJ1-1): DVKVTQSSRYLVKRTGEKVFLECVQDMDHENMFWYRQDPGLGLRLIYFSYDVKMKEKGDIPEGYSVSREKKERFSLILESASTNQTSMYLCVSSPRQGRNTEAFFGQGTRLTVV.

This clonotype came up a few times. The chain couples TRBV19 to TRBJ1-6; D is possibly TRBD1 (5 bases). In germline, CDR1 is LNHDA, CDR2 SQIVND (reference sequence). The CDR3 extends over 15 amino acids. Deletions cut 0 bases from V and 8 bases from J, with 11 bases between. The CDR3 nucleotides are TGTGCCAGTAGTATAGATGACAGCGGGCATTCACCCCTCCACTTT. This codes for CASSIDDSGHSPLHF.